Below, one T cell receptor beta chain is given with its context. The CDR3 contains 11 residues. CDR1 SQVTM and CDR2 ANQGSEA come from the germline V gene. The data derive from a study of CXCR3-negative and CXCR3-positive naive CD8 T cells. Through 5' RACE with UMI labels, the TRB cDNA libraries were prepared. TCRdb re-called the 5' RACE reads, yielding one record per CDR3 amino acid sequence without DNA. The sample's table shows 100,000 to 150,000 distinct CDR3 sequences. The V gene is TRBV29-1, the J gene TRBJ2-7. The source is a human donor in good health. Some clones in this sample may be carry-over from other donors' samples. Sequenced material: naive CXCR3- CD8+ T cells from blood. Subset defined: CD45RO-CCR7+CD27+CD95- naive CD8+ T cells lacking CXCR3 (TNR3-). CDR3 amino acids: CSVEATHEQYF.